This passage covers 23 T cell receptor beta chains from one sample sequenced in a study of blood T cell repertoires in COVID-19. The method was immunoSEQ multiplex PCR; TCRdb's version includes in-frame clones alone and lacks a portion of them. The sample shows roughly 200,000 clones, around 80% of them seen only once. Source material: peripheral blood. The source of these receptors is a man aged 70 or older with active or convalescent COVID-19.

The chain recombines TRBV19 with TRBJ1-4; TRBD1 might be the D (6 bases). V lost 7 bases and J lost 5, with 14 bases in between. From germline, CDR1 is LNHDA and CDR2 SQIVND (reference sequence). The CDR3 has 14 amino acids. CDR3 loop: CASNAQGLNEKLFF. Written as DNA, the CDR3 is TGTGCCAGTAACGCCCAGGGGTTGAATGAAAAACTGTTTTTT.

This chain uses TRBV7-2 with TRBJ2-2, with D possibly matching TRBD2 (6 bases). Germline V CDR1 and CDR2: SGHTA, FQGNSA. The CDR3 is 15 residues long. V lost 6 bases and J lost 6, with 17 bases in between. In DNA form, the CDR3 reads TGTGCCAGCAGTCCCCGCGCGGGGATGGCCGGGGAGCTGTTTTTT. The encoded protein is CASSPRAGMAGELFF.

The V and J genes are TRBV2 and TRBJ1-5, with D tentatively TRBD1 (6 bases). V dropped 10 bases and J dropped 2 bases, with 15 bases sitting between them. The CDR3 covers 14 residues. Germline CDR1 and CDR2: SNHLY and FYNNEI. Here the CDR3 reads CATNTGFGNQPQHF. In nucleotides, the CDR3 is TGTGCCACCAATACAGGGTTTGGCAATCAGCCCCAGCATTTT. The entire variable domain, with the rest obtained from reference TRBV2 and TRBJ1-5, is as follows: EPEVTQTPSHQVTQMGQEVILRCVPISNHLYFYWYRQILGQKVEFLVSFYNNEISEKSEIFDDQFSVERPDGSNFTLKIRSTKLEDSAMYFCATNTGFGNQPQHFGDGTRLSIL.

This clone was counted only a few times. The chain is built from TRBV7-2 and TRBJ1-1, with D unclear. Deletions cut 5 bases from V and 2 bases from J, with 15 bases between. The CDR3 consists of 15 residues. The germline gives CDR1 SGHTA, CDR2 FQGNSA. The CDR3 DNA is TGTGCCAGCAGCCCCCAAGGACTTCCCAACACTGAAGCTTTCTTT. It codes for CASSPQGLPNTEAFF. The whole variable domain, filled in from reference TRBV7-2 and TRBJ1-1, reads GAGVSQSPSNKVTEKGKDVELRCDPISGHTALYWYRQSLGQGLEFLIYFQGNSAPDKSGLPSDRFSAERTGGSVSTLTIQRTQQEDSAVYLCASSPQGLPNTEAFFGQGTRLTVV.

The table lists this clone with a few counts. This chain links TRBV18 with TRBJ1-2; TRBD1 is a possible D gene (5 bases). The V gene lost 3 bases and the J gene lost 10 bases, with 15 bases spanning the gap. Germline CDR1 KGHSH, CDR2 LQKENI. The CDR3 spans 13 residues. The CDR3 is CASSPGTDGNYTF. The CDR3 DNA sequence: TGTGCCAGCTCACCCGGGACTGACGGGAACTACACCTTC.

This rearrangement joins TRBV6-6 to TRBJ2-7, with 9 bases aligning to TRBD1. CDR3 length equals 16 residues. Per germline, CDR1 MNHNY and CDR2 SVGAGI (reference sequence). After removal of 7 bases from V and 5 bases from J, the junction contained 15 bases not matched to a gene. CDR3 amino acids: CASIGPKQGAHDEQYF. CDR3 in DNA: TGTGCCAGCATAGGGCCGAAACAGGGGGCGCACGACGAGCAGTACTTC.

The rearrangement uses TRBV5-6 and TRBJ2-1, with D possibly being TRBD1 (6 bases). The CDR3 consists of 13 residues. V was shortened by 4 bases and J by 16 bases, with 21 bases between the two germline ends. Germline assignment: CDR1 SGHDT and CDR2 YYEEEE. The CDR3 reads CASSPPERGGIFF. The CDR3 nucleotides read TGTGCCAGCAGCCCGCCAGAACGTGGGGGCATATTCTTC.

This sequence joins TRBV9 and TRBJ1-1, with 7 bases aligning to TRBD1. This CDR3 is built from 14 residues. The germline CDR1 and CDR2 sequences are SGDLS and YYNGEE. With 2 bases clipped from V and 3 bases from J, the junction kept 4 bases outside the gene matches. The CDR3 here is CASSVSQGDTEAFF. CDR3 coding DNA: TGTGCCAGCAGCGTGAGCCAGGGGGACACTGAAGCTTTCTTT.

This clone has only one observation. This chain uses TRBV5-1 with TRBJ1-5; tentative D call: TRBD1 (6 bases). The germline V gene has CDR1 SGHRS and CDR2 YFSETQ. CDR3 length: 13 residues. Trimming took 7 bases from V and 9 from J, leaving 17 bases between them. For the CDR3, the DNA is TGCGCCAGCGAGAAACAGGGATGTCGGCCCCAGCATTTT. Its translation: CASEKQGCRPQHF.

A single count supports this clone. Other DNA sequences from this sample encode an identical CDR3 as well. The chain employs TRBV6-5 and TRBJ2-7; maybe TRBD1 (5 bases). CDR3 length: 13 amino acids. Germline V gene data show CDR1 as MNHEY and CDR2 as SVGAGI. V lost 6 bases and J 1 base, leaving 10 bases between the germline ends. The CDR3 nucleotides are TGTGCCAGCAGGGGTAGGGGATCCTACGAGCAGTACTTC. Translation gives CASRGRGSYEQYF.

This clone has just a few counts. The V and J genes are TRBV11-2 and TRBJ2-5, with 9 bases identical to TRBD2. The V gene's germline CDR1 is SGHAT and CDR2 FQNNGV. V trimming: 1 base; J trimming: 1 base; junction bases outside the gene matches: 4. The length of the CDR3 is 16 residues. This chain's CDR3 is CASSLVAGEIQETQYF. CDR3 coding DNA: TGTGCCAGCAGCTTAGTAGCGGGAGAAATCCAAGAGACCCAGTACTTC.

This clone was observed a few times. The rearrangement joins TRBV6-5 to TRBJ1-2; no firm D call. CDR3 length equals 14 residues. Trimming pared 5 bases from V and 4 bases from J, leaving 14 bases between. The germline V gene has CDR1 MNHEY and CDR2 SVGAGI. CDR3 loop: CASSQPNRGYGYTF. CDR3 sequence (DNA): TGTGCCAGCAGTCAGCCGAACCGGGGCTATGGCTACACCTTC.

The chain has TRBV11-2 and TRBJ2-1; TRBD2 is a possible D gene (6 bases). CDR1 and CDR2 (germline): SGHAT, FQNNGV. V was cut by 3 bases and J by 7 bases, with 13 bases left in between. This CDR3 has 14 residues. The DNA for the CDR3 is TGTGCCAGCAGCTTGCCGGGACTCTCGAATGAGCAGTTCTTC. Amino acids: CASSLPGLSNEQFF.

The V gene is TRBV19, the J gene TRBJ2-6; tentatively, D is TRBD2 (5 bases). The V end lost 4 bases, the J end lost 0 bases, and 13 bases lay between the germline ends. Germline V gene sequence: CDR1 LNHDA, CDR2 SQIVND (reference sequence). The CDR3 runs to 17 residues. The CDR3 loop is CASSRARLSSGANVLTF. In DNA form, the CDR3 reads TGTGCCAGTAGTAGGGCCAGACTAAGCTCTGGGGCCAACGTCCTGACTTTC.

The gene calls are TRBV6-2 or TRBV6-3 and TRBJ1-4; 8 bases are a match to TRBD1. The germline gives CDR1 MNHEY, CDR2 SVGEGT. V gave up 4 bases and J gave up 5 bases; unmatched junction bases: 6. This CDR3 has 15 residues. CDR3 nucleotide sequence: TGTGCCAGCAGTTCCAGGACAGGGTGGAATGAAAAACTGTTTTTT. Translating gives CASSSRTGWNEKLFF.

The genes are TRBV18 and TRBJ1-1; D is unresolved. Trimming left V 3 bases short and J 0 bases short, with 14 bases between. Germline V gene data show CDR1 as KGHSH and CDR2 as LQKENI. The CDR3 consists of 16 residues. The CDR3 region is CASSPRSGIMNTEAFF. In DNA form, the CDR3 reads TGTGCCAGCTCACCCCGATCAGGAATTATGAACACTGAAGCTTTCTTT. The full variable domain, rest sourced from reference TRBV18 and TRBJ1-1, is NAGVMQNPRHLVRRRGQEARLRCSPMKGHSHVYWYRQLPEEGLKFMVYLQKENIIDESGMPKERFSAEFPKEGPSILRIQQVVRGDSAAYFCASSPRSGIMNTEAFFGQGTRLTVV.

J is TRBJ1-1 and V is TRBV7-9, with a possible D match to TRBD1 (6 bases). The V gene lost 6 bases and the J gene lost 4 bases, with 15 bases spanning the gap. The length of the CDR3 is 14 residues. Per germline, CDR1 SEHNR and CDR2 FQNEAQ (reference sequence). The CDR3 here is CASSQAGAVTEAFF. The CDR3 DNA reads TGTGCCAGCAGTCAAGCAGGGGCGGTCACTGAAGCTTTCTTT.

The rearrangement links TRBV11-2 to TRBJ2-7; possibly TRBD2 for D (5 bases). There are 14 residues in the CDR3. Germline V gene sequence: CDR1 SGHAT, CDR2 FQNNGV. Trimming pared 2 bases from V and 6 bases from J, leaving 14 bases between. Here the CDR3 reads CASSLSRTAAEQYF. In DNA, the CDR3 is TGTGCCAGCAGCTTAAGTCGGACTGCCGCCGAGCAGTACTTC.

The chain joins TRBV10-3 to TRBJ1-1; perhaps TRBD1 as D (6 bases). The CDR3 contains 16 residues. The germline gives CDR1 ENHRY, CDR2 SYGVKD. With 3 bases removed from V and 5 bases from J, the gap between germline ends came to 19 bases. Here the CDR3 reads CAISDRVQGLFTEAFF. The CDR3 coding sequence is TGTGCCATCAGTGATAGGGTACAGGGATTGTTTACTGAAGCTTTCTTT.

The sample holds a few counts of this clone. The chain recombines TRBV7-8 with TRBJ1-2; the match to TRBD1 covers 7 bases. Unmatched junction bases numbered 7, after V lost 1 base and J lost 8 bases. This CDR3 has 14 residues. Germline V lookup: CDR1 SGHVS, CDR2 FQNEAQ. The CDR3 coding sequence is TGTGCCAGCAGCTTAGACAGGGGTGCCGACGGCTACACCTTC. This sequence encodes CASSLDRGADGYTF.

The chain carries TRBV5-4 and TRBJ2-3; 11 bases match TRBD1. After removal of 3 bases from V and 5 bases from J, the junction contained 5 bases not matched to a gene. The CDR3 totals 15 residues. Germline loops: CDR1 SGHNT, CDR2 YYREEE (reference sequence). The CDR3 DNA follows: TGTGCCAGCAGCTGGACAGGGGGCGCGGTAGATACGCAGTATTTT. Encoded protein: CASSWTGGAVDTQYF.

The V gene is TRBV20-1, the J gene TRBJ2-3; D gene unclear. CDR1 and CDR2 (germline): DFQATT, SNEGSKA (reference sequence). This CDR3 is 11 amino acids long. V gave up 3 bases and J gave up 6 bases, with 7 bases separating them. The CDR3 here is CSASPRDTQYF. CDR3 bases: TGCAGTGCTAGCCCCAGGGATACGCAGTATTTT.

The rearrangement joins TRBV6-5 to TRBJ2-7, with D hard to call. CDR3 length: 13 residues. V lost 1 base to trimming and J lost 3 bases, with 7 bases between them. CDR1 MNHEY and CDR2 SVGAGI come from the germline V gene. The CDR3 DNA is TGTGCCAGCAGTTACTACAGCTTCTACGAGCAGTACTTC. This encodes CASSYYSFYEQYF.